These 14 T cell receptor beta chains originate from one sample sequenced in a study of T cell responses to AZD1222 COVID-19 vaccine (TCRdb year 2021). The time point label, read with the paper, signifies: about 28 days (+/-7) after the second vaccine dose. Receptor amplification or capture employed the immunoSEQ multiplex PCR assay. TCRdb limited this immuneACCESS table to in-frame rearrangements with V and J called. A share of clones is missing; checked studies link under half to unresolved V genes, and the rest is unexplained. The table for this sample lists about 180,000 clones; nearly 95% of them were counted only once. Around 2% of the sample is taken by the ten largest. Sample: peripheral blood, taken 28 days after the second AZD1222 dose. Source of these receptors: an adult who received the AZD1222 COVID-19 vaccine.

The chain recombines TRBV5-1 with TRBJ2-5; 8 nucleotides line up with TRBD2. The CDR3 extends over 18 amino acids. In germline, CDR1 is SGHRS, CDR2 YFSETQ. Germline trimming cut 4 bases from V and 1 base from J; bases unmatched to any gene: 15. The CDR3 loop is CASSRVPAGAGGQETQYF. DNA for the CDR3: TGCGCCAGCAGCCGAGTCCCAGCCGGGGCGGGGGGCCAAGAGACCCAGTACTTC.

The chain couples TRBV18 to TRBJ2-2; the D gene is possibly TRBD1 (6 bases). Trimming left V 2 bases short and J 4 bases short, with 14 bases between. The CDR3 covers 16 residues. Germline values: CDR1 KGHSH, CDR2 LQKENI. The CDR3 spells CASSPRTGSGTGELFF. CDR3 DNA: TGTGCCAGCTCACCAAGAACAGGGTCGGGCACCGGGGAGCTGTTTTTT.

The rearrangement links TRBV11-2 to TRBJ1-5, with TRBD1 matching 7 bases. Germline values: CDR1 SGHAT, CDR2 FQNNGV. This CDR3 has 16 residues. V trimming: 5 bases; J trimming: 2 bases; junction bases outside the gene matches: 9. For the CDR3, the DNA is TGTGCCAGCAGCCAGCGACAGGGACGAGGCAATCAGCCCCAGCATTTT. The encoded protein is CASSQRQGRGNQPQHF.

The CDR3: CASSLQFGGYNEQFF. CDR3 bases: TGTGCCAGCAGCTTACAATTCGGCGGGTACAATGAGCAGTTCTTC. The chain recombines TRBV7-8 with TRBJ2-1, with a possible D match to TRBD2 (5 bases). V dropped 2 bases and J dropped 4 bases, with 12 bases sitting between them. Germline assignment: CDR1 SGHVS and CDR2 FQNEAQ. The length of the CDR3 is 15 residues.

The chain carries TRBV2 and TRBJ1-2; no clear D gene. The germline V gene encodes CDR1 SNHLY and CDR2 FYNNEI. V shed 4 bases and J shed 4 bases, with 13 bases lying between them. The CDR3 consists of 14 residues. CDR3 sequence: CASSAVQVGYGYTF. The CDR3 DNA reads TGTGCCAGCAGTGCGGTCCAGGTGGGCTATGGCTACACCTTC.

The V and J genes are TRBV6-5 and TRBJ1-3; D not certain. The CDR3 sequence is 13 residues long. Trimming removed 7 bases from V and 2 bases from J, with 9 bases in between. Germline values: CDR1 MNHEY, CDR2 SVGAGI. The CDR3 region has the DNA TGTGCCAGCAAGAGAGGAGCTGGAAACACCATATATTTT. This sequence encodes CASKRGAGNTIYF.

J is TRBJ2-7 and V is TRBV7-2, with TRBD2 identical over 8 bases. This CDR3 comprises 15 residues. Germline V gene sequence: CDR1 SGHTA, CDR2 FQGNSA. The ends lost 5 bases at V and 6 bases at J; junction bases unmatched: 12. This chain's CDR3 is CASSVSGTYESEQYF. In DNA, the CDR3 is TGTGCCAGCAGCGTTAGCGGGACGTACGAAAGCGAGCAGTACTTC.

The chain carries TRBV3-1 (or the pseudogene TRBV3-2) and TRBJ2-5, with 14 bases matching TRBD2. The junction had 8 bases not matched to a gene; V was cut back by 5 bases and J by 9 bases. Germline assignment: CDR1 LGHDT and CDR2 YNNKEL (reference sequence). The CDR3 sequence is 15 residues long. This chain's CDR3 is CASSETSGGAVAQYF. CDR3 nucleotides: TGTGCCAGCAGCGAGACTAGCGGGGGGGCCGTGGCCCAGTACTTC.

V usage is TRBV11-3 and J usage is TRBJ1-2; 9 bases align to TRBD1. From germline, CDR1 is SGHNT and CDR2 YENEEA. V trimming: 1 base; J trimming: 8 bases; junction bases outside the gene matches: 2. The CDR3 is 13 amino acids. The CDR3 is CASSLGDRAGYTF. CDR3 bases: TGTGCCAGCAGCTTAGGGGACAGGGCCGGCTACACCTTC.

This clone has a single count. This rearrangement joins TRBV7-8 to TRBJ1-2, with 7 nucleotides matching TRBD1. Looked up from germline, CDR1 is SGHVS and CDR2 is FQNEAQ. This CDR3 contains 15 residues. V was clipped by 5 bases and J by 4 bases; unmatched bases: 10. CDR3 in amino acids: CASSALTGKGYGYTF. The CDR3, as DNA: TGTGCCAGCAGCGCCTTGACAGGGAAGGGCTATGGCTACACCTTC.

The rearrangement joins TRBV18 to TRBJ2-1; 12 bases are a match to TRBD2. The germline CDR1 and CDR2 sequences are KGHSH and LQKENI. This CDR3 is built from 16 residues. The junction had 2 bases not matched to a gene; V was cut back by 0 bases and J by 5 bases. The CDR3 region is CASSPPASGGDNEQFF. The CDR3 DNA follows: TGTGCCAGCTCACCACCGGCTAGCGGGGGGGACAATGAGCAGTTCTTC.

This sequence joins TRBV21-1 and TRBJ2-1; TRBD1 is taken as the D call from the table, unchecked against the DNA. TRBV21-1 is reported as a pseudogene. This CDR3 has 20 residues. CDR3 sequence: CASSTTNWGLRGQFYNEQFF. The CDR3 DNA reads TGTGCCAGCAGCACCACGAATTGGGGCTTGAGGGGACAGTTCTACAATGAGCAGTTCTTC.

As DNA, the CDR3 is TGCAGTGCTGCGTCTGGGGAAAAACTGTTTTTT. Its translation: CSAASGEKLFF. The chain uses TRBV20-1 and TRBJ1-4; unclear D gene. V lost 5 bases and J lost 8, with 9 bases in between. From germline, CDR1 is DFQATT and CDR2 SNEGSKA (reference sequence). The CDR3 is 11 residues long.

This rearrangement joins TRBV27 to TRBJ2-3; D is uncertain. The V gene lost 3 bases and the J gene lost 1 base, with 11 bases spanning the gap. The CDR3 contains 15 residues. Germline lookup yields CDR1 MNHEY and CDR2 SMNVEV (reference sequence). The CDR3 region has the DNA TGTGCCAGCAGTTTCTCGTGGGCCGGCACAGATACGCAGTATTTT. Protein: CASSFSWAGTDTQYF.